These 5 T cell receptor beta chains share one sample of origin, sequenced in a study of beta chain features in type 1 diabetes. The sequenced template was cDNA made from the entire isolated RNA. Measured with immunoSEQ multiplex PCR; TCRdb has only the in-frame clones, and not every one. The table lists around 140,000 clones, about 10% of them singletons. The sample comprised naive CD4+ T cells from blood. All receptors derive from a man aged 18 to 30 in good health.

In this sample, this clone turned up many times. The chain combines TRBV29-1 with TRBJ2-5; the match to TRBD2 covers 9 bases. The length of the CDR3 is 15 residues. The V gene end was trimmed by 6 bases and the J gene end by 5 bases; junction bases not matched to a gene: 13. Germline-derived CDR1 and CDR2 are SQVTM and ANQGSEA. The CDR3 DNA sequence: TGCAGCGTGCCAAGAGGGACTAGCAGCCGGGAGACCCAGTACTTC. Its protein product is CSVPRGTSSRETQYF. Drawing the rest from reference TRBV29-1 and TRBJ2-5, the complete variable domain is SAVISQKPSRDICQRGTSLTIQCQVDSQVTMMFWYRQQPGQSLTLIATANQGSEATYESGFVIDKFPISRPNLTFSTLTVSNMSPEDSSIYLCSVPRGTSSRETQYFGPGTRLLVL.

The chain has TRBV5-1 and TRBJ1-3, with TRBD1 matching 7 bases. V was clipped by 0 bases and J by 0 bases; unmatched bases: 3. The CDR3 is made up of 16 amino acids. Germline V gene data show CDR1 as SGHRS and CDR2 as YFSETQ. This CDR3 is CASSLAGQLSGNTIYF. The CDR3 nucleotides read TGCGCCAGCAGCTTGGCGGGACAGCTCTCTGGAAACACCATATATTTT. The whole variable domain, filled in from reference TRBV5-1 and TRBJ1-3, reads KAGVTQTPRYLIKTRGQQVTLSCSPISGHRSVSWYQQTPGQGLQFLFEYFSETQRNKGNFPGRFSGRQFSNSRSEMNVSTLELGDSALYLCASSLAGQLSGNTIYFGEGSWLTVV.

This clone was seen more than once but under ten times. J is TRBJ2-5 and V is TRBV7-2; 9 bases line up with TRBD2. Per germline, CDR1 SGHTA and CDR2 FQGNSA. V was pared by 4 bases and J by 5 bases, with 8 bases of the junction left unmatched. The CDR3 contains 15 residues. CDR3: CASSYRGGAGETQYF. CDR3 bases: TGTGCCAGCAGCTACCGCGGGGGGGCCGGGGAGACCCAGTACTTC.

This clone was seen ten or more times. The genes are TRBV7-9 and TRBJ2-7; D is possibly TRBD1 (6 bases). V lost 0 bases and J 2 bases, leaving 11 bases between the germline ends. The germline CDR1 and CDR2 sequences are SEHNR and FQNEAQ (reference sequence). The CDR3 spans 15 residues. The CDR3, as DNA: TGTGCCAGCAGCTTAGCGACAGGACAAGCCTACGAGCAGTACTTC. Translation gives CASSLATGQAYEQYF.

This chain joins TRBV7-2 and TRBJ2-2; 11 bases are a match to TRBD2. V lost 3 bases, J lost 3 bases, and 3 bases stayed unmatched. Germline V lookup: CDR1 SGHTA, CDR2 FQGNSA. The CDR3 extends over 16 amino acids. CDR3 sequence (DNA): TGTGCCAGCAGCTTCCTGACTAGCGGGGACACCGGGGAGCTGTTTTTT. Translated: CASSFLTSGDTGELFF.